This T cell receptor beta chain was retrieved from a study of T cells after yellow fever vaccination (dated by TCRdb to the late 2010s). Context from the whole study: The SMART-Seq v4 Ultra Low Input RNA kit was used to prepare libraries from fractions with low cell numbers. Blood samples were taken at several timepoints before and after primary and secondary immunization, and bulk PBMC replicates and cell subsets were isolated. Two healthy male donors made up the cohort, one aged 18 to 30 years and the other aged 30 to 40 years. To track T-cell clones before and after primary and booster YFV17D yellow fever vaccination, bulk TCR alpha and beta repertoires were sequenced longitudinally. What the research found in general, with its limitations: Computational filtering was required because FACS-sorted repertoires could contain abundant contaminating clonotypes from the bulk population. The secondary T-cell response was weaker than the primary response but faster, peaking on day 5 instead of day 15. A small share of clonotypes was detected in both CD4 and CD8 compartments, with the overlap likely arising from convergent recombination. Most clones expanded after primary vaccination were re-detected after the booster (about 95% of CD4 and around 88% of CD8), suggesting broad memory maintenance. Because the study included only a couple of donors, the extent to which the findings can be generalized is limited.

The intended sense of this specimen's treatment or condition label: live attenuated yellow fever vaccine strain. At each blood-draw timepoint, two biological replicates of bulk PBMCs were collected. A standard Ficoll-Paque protocol was used to isolate PBMCs from peripheral blood. RNA was extracted with TriZol from bulk PBMCs, CD4 and CD8 fractions, and dextramer-positive and dextramer-negative fractions. TCR cDNA was synthesized by 5'RACE template switching, through which a universal primer site and unique molecular identifiers were introduced. Priming of cDNA synthesis was performed from both the TCR alpha and TCR beta constant segments. Library amplification involved two PCR steps, and the second step added sample barcodes and sequencing adapters. Libraries were sequenced on Illumina HiSeq 2500 (2x100 bp) or NovaSeq (2x150 bp). The study's processing was this. Demultiplexing of reads and collapsing into UMI consensus sequences were performed with MIGEC, and V(D)J alignment was carried out with MiXCR. Clonotypes responding to the vaccine were identified with edgeR on replicate PBMC samples, with the criteria of FDR below 0.01 and a log2 fold change above 5 up to day 15. Bulk clonotypes were assigned CD4 or CD8 identity according to which sequenced CD4 or CD8 repertoire held them at higher abundance. The public sequencing data were trimmed at Q25 with fastp and processed into clonotypes with MiXCR by TCRdb, which kept only in-frame beta chains. Under each unique CDR3 protein, matching rows form one entry showing the most common genes and DNA. These V and J calls originate from TCRdb's pipeline instead of the authors' own analysis. The sample data list some 350,000 distinct CDR3 sequences, and approximately 10% of these were observed just once. The ten largest clones take up roughly a sixth of the sample.

To note about this clonotype: Its cognate antigen has yet to be identified. One base away there is no much larger clone; base qualities are not given.

CDR1 and CDR2 are read off the germline V gene as ENHRY and SYGVKD. Inclusive of the bounding cysteine and phenylalanine, the CDR3 is 15 residues long. The only DNA kept is the CDR3, 45 bases in frame from the first base. Trimming accounts for 0 bases at V and 5 bases at J, while the number of junction bases matched to no gene is 5. Recombination joined TRBV10-3 with TRBJ1-1; TRBD1 matches 8 bases in the middle. The sample in question was PBMCs, obtained on the day of the first yellow fever vaccination. The TCR comes from a man aged 18 to 29 who received the YFV17D yellow fever vaccine. Read as DNA, the sequence is TGTGCCATCAGTGAGTCGGACAGGGAAACAACTGAAGCTTTCTTT. Its translation reads: CAISESDRETTEAFF.